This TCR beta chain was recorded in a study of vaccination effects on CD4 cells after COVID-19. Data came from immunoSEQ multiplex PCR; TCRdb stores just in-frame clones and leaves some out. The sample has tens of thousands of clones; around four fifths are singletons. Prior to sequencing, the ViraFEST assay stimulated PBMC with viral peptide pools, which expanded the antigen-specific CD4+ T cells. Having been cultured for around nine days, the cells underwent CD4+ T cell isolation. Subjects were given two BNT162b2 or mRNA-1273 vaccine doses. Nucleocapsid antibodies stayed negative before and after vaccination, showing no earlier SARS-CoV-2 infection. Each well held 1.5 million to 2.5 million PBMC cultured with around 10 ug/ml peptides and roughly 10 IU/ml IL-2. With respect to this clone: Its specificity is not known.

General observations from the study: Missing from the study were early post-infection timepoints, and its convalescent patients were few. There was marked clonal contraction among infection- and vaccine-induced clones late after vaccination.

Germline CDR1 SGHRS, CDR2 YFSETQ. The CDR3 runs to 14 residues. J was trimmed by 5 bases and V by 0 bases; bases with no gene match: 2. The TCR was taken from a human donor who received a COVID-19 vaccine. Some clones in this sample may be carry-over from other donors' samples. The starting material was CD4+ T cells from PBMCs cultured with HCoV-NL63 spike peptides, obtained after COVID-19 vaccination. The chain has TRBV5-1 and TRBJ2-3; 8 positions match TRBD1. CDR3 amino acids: CASSLGQGRDTQYF. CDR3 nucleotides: TGCGCCAGCAGCTTGGGACAGGGGAGAGATACGCAGTATTTT.